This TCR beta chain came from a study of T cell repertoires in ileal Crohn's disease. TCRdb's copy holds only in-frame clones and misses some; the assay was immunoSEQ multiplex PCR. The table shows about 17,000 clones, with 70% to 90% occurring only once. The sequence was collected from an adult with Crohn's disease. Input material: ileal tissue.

The CDR3 reads CASRQVYEQYF. The DNA of the CDR3 is TGTGCCAGCCGACAGGTCTACGAGCAGTACTTC. The chain combines TRBV6-5 with TRBJ2-7, with D possibly matching TRBD1 (6 bases). V lost 8 bases, J lost 3 bases, and 8 bases lay in between. The CDR3 runs 11 residues. In germline, CDR1 is MNHEY, CDR2 SVGAGI.